This T cell receptor beta chain was profiled in a study of blood T cell repertoires in COVID-19. Authors' methods: Amplified reference gene primers provided the basis for estimating nucleated cell counts. Measured with immunoSEQ multiplex PCR; TCRdb has only the in-frame clones, and not every one. The V and J calls and clone size come from that table; D and trimming were worked out from the DNA. This repertoire shows roughly 150,000 clones, about 90% found once; its top ten account for roughly 6.6%. Between the trimmed V and J ends, which lost 0 bases and 3 bases, there was a span of 11 bases. The CDR3 totals 15 residues. Germline values: CDR1 MNHNS, CDR2 SASEGT.

The source is a man at least 80 years old with acute or convalescent COVID-19. The sample was peripheral blood. V gene TRBV6-1 combines with J gene TRBJ2-5, with D possibly matching TRBD1 (6 bases). CDR3 nucleotides: TGTGCCAGCAGTGAAGCGTGGGGGCGGGAAGAGACCCAGTACTTC. Its translation is CASSEAWGREETQYF.